This TCR beta chain was found in a study of vaccination effects on CD4 cells after COVID-19. Study outcomes and limitations: Both infection-induced and vaccine-induced clones contracted markedly at late post-vaccination timepoints. The authors studied few convalescent patients and collected no early post-infection timepoints.

Cells that had been cultured for roughly eleven days were the source of isolated CD4+ T cells. Repertoires were generated with immunoSEQ multiplex PCR, while TCRdb's copy carries only in-frame clones and drops some. Of 45,000 or so clones detected, 76% appear once; the ten largest clones hold 10% to 15%. Concerning this clone itself: What it binds is unknown.

CDR1 and CDR2 (germline): LNHDA, SQIVND (reference sequence). This CDR3 is 16 amino acids long. The ends were cut back, 3 bases at V and 0 bases at J, with 11 bases in the middle. This TCR derives from a human donor who had a prior SARS-CoV-2 infection. The material sequenced was CD4+ T cells from PBMCs cultured without peptide, taken before COVID-19 vaccination. This chain connects TRBV19 to TRBJ1-4; a possible D gene is TRBD1 (6 bases). CDR3 sequence: CASSIEGHATNEKLFF. The CDR3 DNA reads TGTGCCAGTAGTATCGAGGGACACGCAACTAATGAAAAACTGTTTTTT.